The 27 T cell receptor beta chains reported below all come from one sample, sequenced in a study of T cell responses to AZD1222 COVID-19 vaccine. Produced via immunoSEQ multiplex PCR; TCRdb's table is partial and in-frame only. The sample has about 120,000 clones, about nine tenths seen once. Material: peripheral blood, obtained 28 days after the second AZD1222 dose. The receptor set was obtained from an adult who received the AZD1222 COVID-19 vaccine.

This clone was counted a single time. The V call is TRBV2, the J call TRBJ1-2; 7 bases align to TRBD1. CDR3 length: 13 residues. Germline lookup yields CDR1 SNHLY and CDR2 FYNNEI. The V and J ends lost 6 bases and 13 bases, in that order; junction bases with no gene match: 14. The CDR3 is CASSDDRVADRTF. The DNA of the CDR3 is TGTGCCAGCAGCGATGACAGGGTGGCTGATCGCACCTTC.

This chain joins TRBV5-3 and TRBJ2-7; D is uncertain. TRBV5-3 is known as an ORF, though its function is uncertain. Trimming removed 4 bases from V and 4 bases from J, with 12 bases in between. The CDR3 consists of 13 residues. The CDR3: CARSRHLTYEQYF. The CDR3 DNA follows: TGTGCCAGAAGCCGTCATCTCACGTACGAGCAGTACTTC.

The V gene is TRBV10-3, the J gene TRBJ2-1, with TRBD2 matching over 12 bases. The CDR3 is 16 residues long. Losses at the gene ends were 5 bases for V and 5 bases for J; bases not matched to a gene: 7. Germline V CDR1 and CDR2: ENHRY, SYGVKD. This CDR3 reads CAISTTSGGINNEQFF. CDR3 bases: TGTGCCATCAGTACAACTAGCGGGGGGATAAACAATGAGCAGTTCTTC.

J is TRBJ1-4 and V is TRBV5-8; TRBD1 aligns across 8 bases. V dropped 5 bases and J dropped 7; count of bases not matched to a gene: 7. Per the germline V gene, CDR1 is SGHTS and CDR2 is YDEGEE. The CDR3 runs 14 residues. The chain's CDR3 is CASRETGAGEKLFF. CDR3 in DNA: TGTGCCAGCAGGGAGACAGGGGCGGGTGAAAAACTGTTTTTT.

This chain connects TRBV6-5 to TRBJ2-3, with D possibly TRBD2 on 5 matching bases. CDR3 length equals 11 residues. The V gene's germline CDR1 is MNHEY and CDR2 SVGAGI. Between the trimmed V and J ends, which lost 6 bases and 7 bases, there was a span of 8 bases. In DNA, the CDR3 is TGTGCCAGCAGGGACTCCTATACGCAGTATTTT. This encodes CASRDSYTQYF.

The V and J genes are TRBV6-4 and TRBJ2-1, with D tentatively TRBD1 (6 bases). This CDR3 region has 14 residues. The germline V gene has CDR1 MRHNA and CDR2 SNTAGT. The V end was cut by 5 bases, the J end by 5 bases, with 13 bases between. CDR3 protein: CASSRSHRDNEQFF. The CDR3 coding sequence is TGTGCCAGCAGTAGATCCCACAGGGACAATGAGCAGTTCTTC.

This chain uses TRBV6-5 with TRBJ2-1, with 7 bases identical to TRBD2. Germline CDR1 is MNHEY and CDR2 is SVGAGI. The junction had 3 bases not matched to a gene; V was cut back by 6 bases and J by 10 bases. CDR3 length: 11 residues. This chain's CDR3 is CASSLAAEQFF. DNA for the CDR3: TGTGCCAGCAGCCTAGCGGCGGAGCAGTTCTTC.

There are a few counts of this clone. J is TRBJ1-1 and V is TRBV29-1; TRBD1 might be the D (6 bases). Deletions cut 5 bases from V and 5 bases from J, with 15 bases between. The germline V gene encodes CDR1 SQVTM and CDR2 ANQGSEA. This CDR3 spans 13 amino acids. The CDR3 loop reads CSVHTGLGTEAFF. CDR3 nucleotide sequence: TGCAGCGTTCATACAGGGTTAGGGACTGAAGCTTTCTTT.

The chain combines TRBV5-1 with TRBJ1-2; 9 bases map to TRBD1. The CDR3 is made up of 16 amino acids. The trim removed 4 bases at V and 4 bases at J, leaving 11 bases unmatched. Per germline, CDR1 SGHRS and CDR2 YFSETQ. CDR3 loop: CASSTTGTGSGYGYTF. Here the CDR3 DNA reads TGCGCCAGCAGCACTACCGGGACAGGGAGCGGCTATGGCTACACCTTC.

The chain couples TRBV7-7 to TRBJ2-3; the match to TRBD1 covers 7 bases. The germline V gene has CDR1 SSHAT and CDR2 FNYEAQ (reference sequence). The V segment lost 5 bases and the J segment 3 bases; nucleotides outside the gene matches: 8. The CDR3 contains 15 residues. In DNA form, the CDR3 reads TGTGCCAGCAGCCATTTACAGGGGTTGACAGATACGCAGTATTTT. Translating it yields CASSHLQGLTDTQYF. The complete variable domain, with remaining parts taken from reference TRBV7-7 and TRBJ2-3, reads GAGVSQSPRYKVTKRGQDVTLRCDPISSHATLYWYQQALGQGPEFLTYFNYEAQPDKSGLPSDRFSAERPEGSISTLTIQRTEQRDSAMYRCASSHLQGLTDTQYFGPGTRLTVL.

The chain carries TRBV6-5 and TRBJ1-4; D not resolved. V was shortened by 0 bases and J by 7 bases, with 15 bases between the two germline ends. This CDR3 spans 16 amino acids. Per the germline V gene, CDR1 is MNHEY and CDR2 is SVGAGI. The CDR3 DNA is TGTGCCAGCAGTTACTCAGGACGCCGGGTGGGTGAAAAACTGTTTTTT. This translates into CASSYSGRRVGEKLFF.

This chain uses TRBV29-1 with TRBJ2-3; TRBD1 might be the D (6 bases). This CDR3 comprises 17 residues. Between the trimmed V and J ends, which lost 0 bases and 7 bases, there was a span of 23 bases. Germline CDR1 and CDR2: SQVTM and ANQGSEA. This chain's CDR3 is CSVEESGQGLRMNTQYF. CDR3 coding DNA: TGCAGCGTTGAAGAGAGTGGGCAGGGGTTAAGGATGAATACGCAGTATTTT.

This clone was seen a few times. This chain links TRBV3-1 (or the pseudogene TRBV3-2) with TRBJ2-1, with no clear D. Looked up from germline, CDR1 is LGHDT and CDR2 is YNNKEL (reference sequence). Trimming stripped 10 bases from V and 9 bases from J, with 19 bases between. CDR3 size: 13 residues. CDR3: CAISDPLIGEQFF. Written as DNA, the CDR3 is TGTGCCATCTCCGATCCCCTAATAGGTGAGCAGTTCTTC.

The J gene is TRBJ1-6, the V gene TRBV19; D may be TRBD1 (5 bases). V lost 3 bases, J lost 9 bases, and 12 bases lay in between. The CDR3 is 14 residues long. Looked up from germline, CDR1 is LNHDA and CDR2 is SQIVND (reference sequence). As DNA, the CDR3 is TGTGCCAGTAGTATTTCAGGGATCGGTTCACCCCTCCACTTT. This gives the protein CASSISGIGSPLHF.

V gene TRBV12-3 or TRBV12-4 combines with J gene TRBJ1-5; D is uncertain. This CDR3 has 13 residues. Trimming shortened V by 3 bases and J by 2 bases, and 5 bases separated the two germline ends. This CDR3 reads CASSLVRNQPQHF. The CDR3 DNA sequence: TGTGCCAGCAGTTTGGTCCGCAATCAGCCCCAGCATTTT.

V and J are TRBV3-1 (or the pseudogene TRBV3-2) and TRBJ2-3; D is uncertain. Trimming shortened V by 0 bases and J by 4 bases, and 11 bases separated the two germline ends. The CDR3 contains 15 residues. Per the germline V gene, CDR1 is LGHDT and CDR2 is YNNKEL (reference sequence). CDR3 loop: CASSQDVAGADTQYF. The CDR3 DNA sequence: TGTGCCAGCAGCCAAGATGTGGCCGGTGCAGATACGCAGTATTTT.

The chain has TRBV7-2 and TRBJ1-1; D is unclear. The V end lost 0 bases, the J end lost 1 base, and 6 bases lay between the germline ends. Germline lookup yields CDR1 SGHTA and CDR2 FQGNSA. The CDR3 sequence is 14 residues long. CDR3 nucleotide sequence: TGTGCCAGCAGCTTAGCGAGGACGAACACTGAAGCTTTCTTT. Its translation: CASSLARTNTEAFF. The variable domain in full, completed from reference TRBV7-2 and TRBJ1-1, reads GAGVSQSPSNKVTEKGKDVELRCDPISGHTALYWYRQSLGQGLEFLIYFQGNSAPDKSGLPSDRFSAERTGGSVSTLTIQRTQQEDSAVYLCASSLARTNTEAFFGQGTRLTVV.

The rearrangement uses TRBV27 and TRBJ2-7; TRBD1 agrees at 9 bases. Germline V CDR1 and CDR2: MNHEY, SMNVEV (reference sequence). V gave up 8 bases and J gave up 2 bases; unmatched junction bases: 7. The CDR3 is made up of 14 amino acids. The CDR3 spells CASRRQGDPYEQYF. CDR3 in DNA: TGTGCCAGCCGAAGACAGGGGGACCCCTACGAGCAGTACTTC.

The J gene is TRBJ1-4, the V gene TRBV9, with D maybe TRBD1 (5 bases). The CDR3 spans 16 residues. Germline V CDR1 and CDR2: SGDLS, YYNGEE. V lost 5 bases, J lost 3 bases, and 17 bases lay in between. In DNA, the CDR3 is TGTGCCAGCAGTGTAAGGGACGGCGGATCTAATGAAAAACTGTTTTTT. It translates to CASSVRDGGSNEKLFF.

The chain carries TRBV5-6 and TRBJ1-3; D is unresolved. The CDR3 runs 15 residues. Between the trimmed V and J ends, which lost 5 bases and 0 bases, there was a span of 12 bases. The germline CDR1 and CDR2 sequences are SGHDT and YYEEEE. CDR3 nucleotides: TGTGCCAGCAGTTACGACCGATACTCTGGAAACACCATATATTTT. Its protein is CASSYDRYSGNTIYF.

The genes are TRBV15 and TRBJ1-4; possible D gene TRBD1, 5 bases. Trimming removed 5 bases at V and 6 bases at J, with 16 bases between. Germline V lookup: CDR1 LNHNV, CDR2 YYDKDF (reference sequence). This CDR3 has 15 amino acids. CDR3 protein: CATSAAGGVDEKLFF. Written as DNA, the CDR3 is TGTGCCACCAGCGCTGCGGGGGGGGTAGATGAAAAACTGTTTTTT.

This clone was counted a few times. V and J are TRBV11-3 and TRBJ2-1, with D maybe TRBD2 (5 bases). There are 15 residues in the CDR3. Between the trimmed V and J ends, which lost 2 bases and 4 bases, there was a span of 12 bases. Per germline, CDR1 SGHNT and CDR2 YENEEA. The CDR3, as DNA: TGTGCCAGCAGCTTAAGAAGCGGCCTTTACAATGAGCAGTTCTTC. Protein sequence: CASSLRSGLYNEQFF.

V gene TRBV19 combines with J gene TRBJ2-1; 9 bases agree with TRBD1. The CDR3 sequence is 18 residues long. Germline CDR1 and CDR2: LNHDA and SQIVND (reference sequence). With V trimmed by 3 bases and J by 0 bases, 9 bases remained unmatched. CDR3 amino acids: CASSIDRGRISSYNEQFF. Here the CDR3 DNA reads TGTGCCAGTAGTATTGACAGGGGGAGAATAAGCTCCTACAATGAGCAGTTCTTC.

This rearrangement joins TRBV6-5 to TRBJ1-6; D perhaps matches TRBD1 (6 bases). Germline values: CDR1 MNHEY, CDR2 SVGAGI. The CDR3 loop spans 13 amino acids. Trimming removed 6 bases from V and 10 bases from J, with 13 bases in between. The CDR3 DNA follows: TGTGCCAGCAGAAGGGGGGGATACTCACCCCTCCACTTT. Protein: CASRRGGYSPLHF.

This clone was observed a handful of times. The chain joins TRBV7-8 to TRBJ1-3; D possibly corresponds to TRBD1 (5 bases). V was shortened by 5 bases and J by 4 bases, with 12 bases between the two germline ends. Germline V lookup: CDR1 SGHVS, CDR2 FQNEAQ. This CDR3 is built from 14 residues. The CDR3: CASSLPGGGNTIYF. Written as DNA, the CDR3 is TGTGCCAGCAGCCTGCCCGGGGGAGGAAACACCATATATTTT.

The chain uses TRBV7-8 and TRBJ1-2; D might be TRBD1 (6 bases). With 1 base removed from V and 4 bases from J, the gap between germline ends came to 13 bases. Germline CDR1 and CDR2: SGHVS and FQNEAQ. The CDR3 length is 15 residues. Here the CDR3 reads CASSLVSDSPYGYTF. The CDR3 DNA sequence: TGTGCCAGCAGCTTAGTCTCGGACAGTCCCTATGGCTACACCTTC.

The V gene is TRBV25-1, the J gene TRBJ1-1; 9 bases align to TRBD1. After removal of 10 bases from V and 4 bases from J, the junction contained 7 bases not matched to a gene. In germline, CDR1 is MGHDK, CDR2 SYGVNS. The CDR3 sequence is 13 residues long. CDR3 sequence (DNA): TGTGCCAACTACAGGGGGCGCATCACTGAAGCTTTCTTT. This codes for CANYRGRITEAFF.